The rows below give T cell receptor beta chains drawn from one sample of a study of cytomegalovirus exposure and HLA in healthy donors. The protocol was immunoSEQ multiplex PCR, while the TCRdb copy is restricted to in-frame clones and leaves out a portion. In the table there are some 130,000 clones, just under 85% of which are singletons. Sequenced: PBMCs. The receptors stem from a boy between 2 and 10 years old in good health and CMV-seronegative. CDR3s leave out the opening cysteine and the closing phenylalanine or tryptophan.

TRBV9 | ASSVVGREEYGYT
TRBV4-3 | ASGDIANYGYT
TRBV5-5 | ASSLVSAEAF
TRBV5-4 | ASSLQGPNEQF
TRBV28 | ASGGGPGLAYGYT
TRBV6-1 | ASSGLADTDTQY
TRBV6-5 | ASSKTGTGNTIY
TRBV5-1 | ASSLDQANTEAF
TRBV5-5 | ASSLVPPVYGYT
TRBV28 | ASTHRGQGYGYT
TRBV5-4 | ASSPGASGDQETQY
TRBV7-3 | ASSLTLGFEQF